The 25 T cell receptor beta chains given below trace back to one sample, sequenced in a study of CD8 T cells in Susac syndrome (dated by TCRdb to the late 2010s). Receptor libraries were prepared by the immunoSEQ multiplex PCR assay. RNA was extracted using the RNeasy kit, and about 0.45 to 1 ug of the RNA was reverse transcribed with random hexamers. TCRdb took the public reads, trimmed them with fastp at Q25, ran MiXCR for clone calling and kept in-frame beta chains. Entries that share a CDR3 protein sequence are merged under the most common genes and DNA. The sample has tens of thousands of distinct CDR3 sequences on record, 85% to 95% of them singletons. The top ten clones comprise over 0.35% of the sample. The sequencing sample was made of CD8+ T cells from PBMCs. These receptors all come from a human donor with Susac syndrome.

The gene calls are TRBV30 and TRBJ2-7; the D gene is possibly TRBD2 (6 bases). Trimming removed 0 bases from V and 2 bases from J, with 14 bases in between. This CDR3 has 15 amino acids. Germline values: CDR1 GTSNPN, CDR2 SVGIG (reference sequence). This CDR3 is CAWSVPGGTPYEQYF. The CDR3 DNA sequence: TGTGCCTGGAGTGTACCTGGCGGGACTCCCTACGAGCAGTACTTC.

This sequence joins TRBV7-9 and TRBJ2-7, with 10 positions matching TRBD2. J gave up 5 bases and V 4 bases, and 8 bases lay outside the gene matches. CDR1 is SEHNR and CDR2 is FQNEAQ in the germline V gene (reference sequence). The CDR3 covers 15 residues. The CDR3 bases are TGTGCCAGCAGCTCCCAGCGGGAGGGACCGGACGAGCAGTACTTC. The encoded protein is CASSSQREGPDEQYF.

This clonotype was seen a single time. The V and J genes are TRBV12-3 or TRBV12-4 and TRBJ2-3, with TRBD2 identical over 13 bases. The trim removed 4 bases at V and 2 bases at J, leaving 3 bases unmatched. The CDR3 is 16 amino acids. For the CDR3, the DNA is TGTGCCAGCAGTTCAACTAGCGGGAGGGCCACAGATACGCAGTATTTT. As protein: CASSSTSGRATDTQYF.

The chain employs TRBV7-8 and TRBJ2-1; D is perhaps TRBD1 (5 bases). V lost 6 bases and J lost 2, with 11 bases in between. This CDR3 is built from 14 residues. From germline, CDR1 is SGHVS and CDR2 FQNEAQ. The CDR3 spells CASRPGIAYNEQFF. The DNA of the CDR3 is TGTGCCAGCAGGCCAGGGATCGCCTACAATGAGCAGTTCTTC.

V gene TRBV7-3 combines with J gene TRBJ2-3; unclear D gene. This CDR3 is built from 13 residues. V lost 4 bases and J lost 4, with 9 bases in between. Germline CDR1 reads SGHTA; CDR2 reads FQGTGA. In DNA, the CDR3 is TGTGCCAGCAGCTCGGCTGGGGCAGATACGCAGTATTTT. This encodes CASSSAGADTQYF.

This clonotype appeared a single time. The chain joins TRBV6-5 to TRBJ2-5; TRBD1 or TRBD2 may be the D gene (5 bases each). Trimming stripped 0 bases from V and 11 bases from J, with 22 bases between. Germline-derived CDR1 and CDR2 are MNHEY and SVGAGI. The CDR3 spans 16 residues. For the CDR3, the DNA is TGTGCCAGCAGTTACTCGATGGGGGAGAGATCTGGAGAGCAGTACTTC. It is translated as CASSYSMGERSGEQYF.

This chain connects TRBV5-1 to TRBJ2-7, with D unclear. The germline V and J ends were trimmed by 3 bases and 6 bases, with 13 bases remaining between them. Germline V gene lookup returns CDR1 SGHRS and CDR2 YFSETQ. This CDR3 is built from 13 residues. CDR3 bases: TGCGCCAGCAGCTCCATGGTCGCTAGCGAGCAGTACTTC. Protein product: CASSSMVASEQYF.

The CDR3 sequence: CASSHHPAEGEETQYF. The CDR3 DNA reads TGCGCCAGCAGCCACCACCCAGCGGAAGGGGAAGAGACCCAGTACTTC. The chain combines TRBV5-1 with TRBJ2-5, with D perhaps being TRBD1 or TRBD2 (5 bases each). The V gene's germline CDR1 is SGHRS and CDR2 YFSETQ. V was shortened by 4 bases and J by 3 bases, with 19 bases between the two germline ends. The CDR3 loop spans 16 amino acids.

This sequence joins TRBV29-1 and TRBJ2-7, with 10 bases identical to TRBD1. CDR1 and CDR2 from the germline V gene are SQVTM and ANQGSEA. The CDR3 loop spans 12 amino acids. The V and J ends lost 7 bases and 7 bases, in that order; junction bases with no gene match: 7. This CDR3 reads CSGGTGAGEQYF. The CDR3 DNA follows: TGCAGCGGCGGGACAGGGGCCGGAGAGCAGTACTTC.

The genes are TRBV28 and TRBJ1-5; D is ambiguous. CDR1 and CDR2 (germline): MDHEN, SYDVKM. This CDR3 is built from 17 residues. Trimming cost V 6 bases and J 6 bases, with 24 bases left between them. The CDR3 coding sequence is TGTGCCAGCAGCGGACCCTCCTGGAATAGCAATGGTCAGCCCCAGCATTTT. It is translated as CASSGPSWNSNGQPQHF.

Note on this clonotype: The DNA is left out, because the CDR3 cannot be placed on it with certainty; the CDR3 is given as TCRdb lists it. The V and J genes are TRBV9 and TRBJ2-1; the table's D call, TRBD2, was not checked against the DNA. The CDR3 has 14 residues if both end residues are counted. Per germline, CDR1 SGDLS and CDR2 YYNGEE. CDR3 region: CASSVAGGSGEQLF.

V and J are TRBV27 and TRBJ2-3, with 12 bases fitting TRBD2. The CDR3 consists of 15 residues. Germline assignment: CDR1 MNHEY and CDR2 SMNVEV (reference sequence). The trim removed 3 bases at V and 4 bases at J, leaving 2 bases unmatched. The CDR3 here is CASSFLAGGADTQYF. The CDR3 DNA reads TGTGCCAGCAGTTTTCTAGCGGGAGGGGCAGATACGCAGTATTTT.

This clonotype was counted once. The chain uses TRBV27 and TRBJ2-3; TRBD1 matches at 7 bases. This CDR3 has 14 amino acids. Germline CDR1 reads MNHEY; CDR2 reads SMNVEV (reference sequence). The ends lost 2 bases at V and 2 bases at J; junction bases unmatched: 1. CDR3 bases: TGTGCCAGCAGTTTAACAGGGGTCACAGATACGCAGTATTTT. Amino acids: CASSLTGVTDTQYF.

The gene calls are TRBV20-1 and TRBJ2-6; D is unclear. Trimming shortened V by 5 bases and J by 1 base, and 9 bases separated the two germline ends. Germline CDR1 reads DFQATT; CDR2 reads SNEGSKA (reference sequence). This CDR3 is 14 amino acids long. The CDR3 here is CSADDGSGANVLTF. The DNA for the CDR3 is TGCAGTGCTGACGACGGTTCTGGGGCCAACGTCCTGACTTTC.

This chain connects TRBV5-1 to TRBJ2-7, with 9 nucleotides matching TRBD2. This CDR3 spans 18 amino acids. The germline V gene encodes CDR1 SGHRS and CDR2 YFSETQ. J lost 3 bases, V lost 0 bases, and 13 bases had no gene match. CDR3 bases: TGCGCCAGCAGCTTGGAAGGTAGCGGGAGTTTAACGTACTACGAGCAGTACTTC. Amino acids: CASSLEGSGSLTYYEQYF.

The chain joins TRBV13 to TRBJ1-1; the D is unclear. Trimming removed 7 bases from V and 0 bases from J, with 12 bases in between. The CDR3 contains 14 residues. From germline, CDR1 is PRHDT and CDR2 FYEKMQ (reference sequence). The CDR3 reads CASTERVLNTEAFF. The CDR3, as DNA: TGTGCCAGCACCGAGCGGGTTTTGAACACTGAAGCTTTCTTT.

This clonotype appeared a few times. The chain carries TRBV9 and TRBJ1-1; TRBD1 might be the D (6 bases). The CDR3 is 14 residues long. The germline CDR1 and CDR2 sequences are SGDLS and YYNGEE. V lost 0 bases, J lost 4 bases, and 10 bases lay in between. CDR3 in DNA: TGTGCCAGCAGCGTAGTAGGGGGGGGCACTGAAGCTTTCTTT. Translated, it gives CASSVVGGGTEAFF.

The count of this clonotype is one. The chain employs TRBV15 and TRBJ1-2; 7 bases map to TRBD1. The germline V gene encodes CDR1 LNHNV and CDR2 YYDKDF (reference sequence). CDR3 length: 15 amino acids. After removal of 0 bases from V and 7 bases from J, the junction contained 8 bases not matched to a gene. The CDR3 DNA sequence: TGTGCCACCAGCAGAGATAGTCCAGGGGGGGTTGGCTACACCTTC. Protein: CATSRDSPGGVGYTF.

This sequence joins TRBV5-1 and TRBJ2-1; no firm D call. Germline V CDR1 and CDR2: SGHRS, YFSETQ. The V end lost 5 bases, the J end lost 13 bases, and 16 bases lay between the germline ends. There are 12 residues in the CDR3. Here the CDR3 DNA reads TGCGCCAGCAGGGGGATGGAGTCCGAACAGTTCTTC. Residues: CASRGMESEQFF.

The chain has TRBV3-1 and TRBJ2-7; 8 bases align to TRBD2. With 4 bases clipped from V and 2 bases from J, the junction kept 7 bases outside the gene matches. Germline lookup yields CDR1 LGHDT and CDR2 YNNKEL (reference sequence). The CDR3 consists of 15 residues. CDR3 protein: CASSPRTSRAYEQYF. The CDR3 coding sequence is TGTGCCAGCAGCCCTCGGACTAGCCGAGCCTACGAGCAGTACTTC.

The J gene is TRBJ2-1, the V gene TRBV30, with 13 bases aligning to TRBD2. Per the germline V gene, CDR1 is GTSNPN and CDR2 is SVGIG (reference sequence). The CDR3 loop spans 18 amino acids. V was pared by 2 bases and J by 1 base, with 8 bases of the junction left unmatched. This chain's CDR3 is CAWSFGLAGDPSYNEQFF. In nucleotides, the CDR3 is TGTGCCTGGAGTTTCGGACTAGCGGGAGACCCGTCCTACAATGAGCAGTTCTTC.

There are a few counts of this clonotype. This sequence joins TRBV6-2 or TRBV6-3 and TRBJ2-2; D remains ambiguous. Germline V gives CDR1 MNHEY, CDR2 SVGEGT. Trimming took off 2 bases at V and 3 bases at J, with 4 bases between the two ends. The CDR3 contains 13 residues. The CDR3 DNA is TGTGCCAGCAGTTACCTAGACACCGGGGAGCTGTTTTTT. This codes for CASSYLDTGELFF.

This clonotype occurred once. One end of the junction does not line up with germline, which may come from a read error. This rearrangement joins TRBV9 to TRBJ1-2; 9 positions match TRBD1. This CDR3 has 16 residues. CDR1 is SGDLS and CDR2 is YYNGEE in the germline V gene. CDR3 sequence (DNA): TGTGCCAGCAGCCCCCGGACAGGGGCGGAGAACTCTGGCTACACCTTC. As protein: CASSPRTGAENSGYTF.

The gene calls are TRBV19 and TRBJ1-1; D gene unclear. CDR3 size: 12 residues. From germline, CDR1 is LNHDA and CDR2 SQIVND (reference sequence). V was trimmed by 5 bases and J by 4 bases, leaving 8 bases between them. In DNA form, the CDR3 reads TGTGCCAGTAGTCTCTGGAGCACTGAAGCTTTCTTT. Its protein product is CASSLWSTEAFF.

The chain's CDR3 is CASSYFAGGTDTQYF. Here the CDR3 DNA reads TGTGCCAGCAGTTACTTCGCGGGGGGCACAGATACGCAGTATTTT. The chain employs TRBV6-5 and TRBJ2-3, with 7 bases that match TRBD2. After removal of 1 base from V and 1 base from J, the junction contained 2 bases not matched to a gene. The CDR3 is made up of 15 amino acids. The germline V gene has CDR1 MNHEY and CDR2 SVGAGI.